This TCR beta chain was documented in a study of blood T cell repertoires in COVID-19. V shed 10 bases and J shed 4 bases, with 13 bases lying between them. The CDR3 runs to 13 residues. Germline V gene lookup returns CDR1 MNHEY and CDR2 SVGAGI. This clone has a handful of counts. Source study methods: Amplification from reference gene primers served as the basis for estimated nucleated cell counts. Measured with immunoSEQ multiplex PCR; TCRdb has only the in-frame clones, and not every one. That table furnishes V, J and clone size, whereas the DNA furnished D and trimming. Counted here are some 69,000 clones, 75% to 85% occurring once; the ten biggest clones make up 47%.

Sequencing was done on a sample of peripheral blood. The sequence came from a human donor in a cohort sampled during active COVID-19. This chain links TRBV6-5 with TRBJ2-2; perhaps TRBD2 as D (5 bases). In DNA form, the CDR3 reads TGTGCCACCCGGGATTTGCCCACCGGGGAGCTGTTTTTT. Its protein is CATRDLPTGELFF.